This is a list of T cell receptor beta chains from one sample in a study of cytomegalovirus exposure and HLA in healthy donors. TCRdb's table, derived via immunoSEQ multiplex PCR, lists solely in-frame clones and lacks some. The data hold 200,000 to 250,000 clones, with about four fifths observed a single time. Sequenced material: PBMCs. These receptors originate from a woman between 45 and 65 years old in good health and CMV-seropositive. The CDR3 runs from the conserved cysteine through the conserved F or W. The order of the fields is J gene, V gene, clone size, D gene, CDR3 protein, CDR3 DNA. The D gene is left open where the match is weak. Clone size is stated in some rows and not others, as once, few, many or a class when expanded.

j_gene: TRBJ1-5
v_gene: TRBV6-5
abundance: NA
d_gene: NA
CDR3aa: CASSYGPYQPQHF
CDR3nt: TGTGCCAGCAGTTACGGCCCCTATCAGCCCCAGCATTTT

j_gene: TRBJ2-1
v_gene: TRBV7-8
abundance: NA
d_gene: NA
CDR3aa: CASSPRVRPTGNNEQFF
CDR3nt: TGTGCCAGCAGCCCCCGCGTCCGCCCCACAGGGAACAATGAGCAGTTCTTC

j_gene: TRBJ2-7
v_gene: TRBV6-5
abundance: NA
d_gene: TRBD1
CDR3aa: CASSSGTGVGEQYF
CDR3nt: TGTGCCAGCAGCTCCGGGACAGGTGTGGGGGAGCAGTACTTC

j_gene: TRBJ1-2
v_gene: TRBV5-8
abundance: NA
d_gene: NA
CDR3aa: CASSLFGPNYGYTF
CDR3nt: TGTGCCAGCAGCTTGTTTGGCCCTAACTATGGCTACACCTTC

j_gene: TRBJ2-1
v_gene: TRBV7-9
abundance: NA
d_gene: TRBD1
CDR3aa: CASSFRSGTGLYNEQFF
CDR3nt: TGTGCCAGCAGCTTCCGATCCGGGACAGGGCTCTACAATGAGCAGTTCTTC

j_gene: TRBJ1-4
v_gene: TRBV28
abundance: once
d_gene: NA
CDR3aa: CASSLAGSNEKLFF
CDR3nt: TGTGCCAGCAGTTTAGCAGGGTCTAATGAAAAACTGTTTTTT

j_gene: TRBJ2-1
v_gene: TRBV18
abundance: NA
d_gene: NA
CDR3aa: CASSPLQINEQFF
CDR3nt: TGTGCCAGCTCACCCCTCCAGATTAATGAGCAGTTCTTC

j_gene: TRBJ1-2
v_gene: TRBV6-6
abundance: NA
d_gene: NA
CDR3aa: CATSDRRNYGYTF
CDR3nt: TGTGCCACCAGCGATCGGAGAAACTATGGCTACACCTTC

j_gene: TRBJ1-2
v_gene: TRBV7-2
abundance: NA
d_gene: NA
CDR3aa: CASSPTRGWDYGYTF
CDR3nt: TGTGCCAGCAGCCCTACCCGGGGGTGGGACTATGGCTACACCTTC

j_gene: TRBJ1-1
v_gene: TRBV2
abundance: NA
d_gene: NA
CDR3aa: CASSRTNQGRPEAFF
CDR3nt: TGTGCCAGCAGCCGCACTAATCAGGGCCGGCCTGAAGCTTTCTTT

j_gene: TRBJ2-3
v_gene: TRBV9
abundance: NA
d_gene: NA
CDR3aa: CASSGRGADTDTQYF
CDR3nt: TGTGCCAGCAGCGGTCGGGGGGCTGACACAGATACGCAGTATTTT

j_gene: TRBJ1-4
v_gene: TRBV9
abundance: NA
d_gene: TRBD1
CDR3aa: CASSMSRGVLATNEKLFF
CDR3nt: TGTGCCAGCAGCATGAGCAGGGGGGTCCTTGCAACTAATGAAAAACTGTTTTTT

j_gene: TRBJ2-1
v_gene: TRBV2
abundance: NA
d_gene: TRBD2
CDR3aa: CASRMELAGGAQQFF
CDR3nt: TGTGCCAGCAGGATGGAGTTAGCGGGGGGTGCGCAGCAGTTCTTC

j_gene: TRBJ1-4
v_gene: TRBV6-6
abundance: few
d_gene: TRBD1
CDR3aa: CASSYPGQGNEKLFF
CDR3nt: TGTGCCAGCAGTTACCCAGGACAGGGCAATGAAAAACTGTTTTTT

j_gene: TRBJ1-2
v_gene: TRBV2
abundance: few
d_gene: NA
CDR3aa: CASRWTAYGYTF
CDR3nt: TGTGCCAGCAGGTGGACAGCCTATGGCTACACCTTC

j_gene: TRBJ2-3
v_gene: TRBV12-2
abundance: NA
d_gene: NA
CDR3aa: CASGSWRGSYTDTQYF
CDR3nt: TGTGCATCCGGCTCTTGGCGGGGGTCTTACACAGATACGCAGTATTTT

j_gene: TRBJ1-2
v_gene: TRBV18
abundance: NA
d_gene: TRBD1
CDR3aa: CASSPLMPGGLGYGYTF
CDR3nt: TGTGCCAGCTCACCACTTATGCCAGGGGGCTTGGGCTATGGCTACACCTTC

j_gene: TRBJ1-6
v_gene: TRBV7-2
abundance: NA
d_gene: TRBD1
CDR3aa: CASSLARRGTYSPLHF
CDR3nt: TGTGCCAGCAGCTTAGCTCGCAGGGGGACCTATTCACCCCTCCACTTT

j_gene: TRBJ1-2
v_gene: TRBV6-5
abundance: once
d_gene: NA
CDR3aa: CASSYSQVGYGYTF
CDR3nt: TGTGCCAGCAGTTACTCGCAGGTTGGATACGGCTACACCTTC

j_gene: TRBJ1-1
v_gene: TRBV7-9
abundance: NA
d_gene: NA
CDR3aa: CASSLASGQGLNTEAFF
CDR3nt: TGTGCCAGCAGCTTAGCCTCGGGCCAGGGCTTGAACACTGAAGCTTTCTTT

j_gene: TRBJ2-7
v_gene: TRBV5-1
abundance: NA
d_gene: NA
CDR3aa: CASSLVQGTYEQYF
CDR3nt: TGCGCCAGCAGCTTGGTTCAGGGGACCTACGAGCAGTACTTC

j_gene: TRBJ1-2
v_gene: TRBV5-1
abundance: NA
d_gene: TRBD1
CDR3aa: CASSWDRAGDGYTF
CDR3nt: TGCGCCAGCAGCTGGGACAGGGCTGGGGATGGCTACACCTTC

j_gene: TRBJ2-1
v_gene: TRBV19
abundance: NA
d_gene: NA
CDR3aa: CASSTTGGTEQFF
CDR3nt: TGTGCCAGTAGTACGACAGGAGGTACTGAGCAGTTCTTC

j_gene: TRBJ2-3
v_gene: TRBV6-5
abundance: NA
d_gene: TRBD1
CDR3aa: CASSYGTESTDTQYF
CDR3nt: TGTGCCAGCAGTTACGGGACAGAAAGCACAGATACGCAGTATTTT

j_gene: TRBJ2-5
v_gene: TRBV7-9
abundance: NA
d_gene: NA
CDR3aa: CASSLARERPKETQYF
CDR3nt: TGTGCCAGCAGCTTAGCCCGGGAGAGGCCCAAAGAGACCCAGTACTTC

j_gene: TRBJ2-7
v_gene: TRBV9
abundance: once
d_gene: TRBD1
CDR3aa: CASSMGLTGDYEQYF
CDR3nt: TGTGCCAGCAGCATGGGGCTCACAGGGGACTACGAGCAGTACTTC

j_gene: TRBJ1-5
v_gene: TRBV19
abundance: few
d_gene: TRBD1
CDR3aa: CASEGTGGFGRPQHF
CDR3nt: TGTGCCAGTGAGGGGACAGGGGGGTTTGGACGGCCCCAGCATTTT

j_gene: TRBJ2-1
v_gene: TRBV19
abundance: NA
d_gene: TRBD1
CDR3aa: CASRGTGVNEQFF
CDR3nt: TGTGCCAGTCGTGGGACAGGGGTTAATGAGCAGTTCTTC

j_gene: TRBJ1-4
v_gene: TRBV5-6
abundance: NA
d_gene: NA
CDR3aa: CASSPVLDSVFEKLFF
CDR3nt: TGTGCCAGCAGCCCGGTCCTCGACAGTGTTTTTGAAAAACTGTTTTTT

j_gene: TRBJ1-2
v_gene: TRBV6-5
abundance: NA
d_gene: NA
CDR3aa: CASKKAGHYGYTF
CDR3nt: TGTGCCAGCAAGAAAGCGGGCCACTATGGCTACACCTTC

j_gene: TRBJ1-1
v_gene: TRBV5-1
abundance: NA
d_gene: NA
CDR3aa: CASSPGDGRFAEAFF
CDR3nt: TGCGCCAGCAGCCCGGGGGACGGACGGTTTGCTGAAGCTTTCTTT

j_gene: TRBJ1-2
v_gene: TRBV7-2
abundance: NA
d_gene: NA
CDR3aa: CASSFWEGSYGYTF
CDR3nt: TGTGCCAGCAGCTTCTGGGAGGGCAGCTATGGCTACACCTTC

j_gene: TRBJ2-7
v_gene: TRBV5-4
abundance: NA
d_gene: NA
CDR3aa: CASSHGGQLNSIEQYF
CDR3nt: TGTGCCAGCAGCCATGGGGGCCAGTTAAATTCTATAGAGCAGTACTTC

j_gene: TRBJ1-6
v_gene: TRBV9
abundance: NA
d_gene: NA
CDR3aa: CASSATLSSSPLHF
CDR3nt: TGTGCCAGCAGTGCTACCCTCTCGAGCTCACCCCTCCACTTT

j_gene: TRBJ1-1
v_gene: TRBV5-1
abundance: NA
d_gene: NA
CDR3aa: CASSFGPDKTEAFF
CDR3nt: TGCGCCAGCAGCTTCGGCCCAGACAAGACTGAAGCTTTCTTT

j_gene: TRBJ1-1
v_gene: TRBV5-8
abundance: NA
d_gene: NA
CDR3aa: CASSFTRGIGLAEAFF
CDR3nt: TGTGCCAGCAGCTTTACGCGGGGAATAGGGTTAGCTGAAGCTTTCTTT

j_gene: TRBJ1-4
v_gene: TRBV19
abundance: few
d_gene: TRBD1
CDR3aa: CASSAPGQRSEKLFF
CDR3nt: TGTGCCAGTAGTGCACCGGGACAGAGGTCCGAAAAACTGTTTTTT

j_gene: TRBJ2-7
v_gene: TRBV12-5
abundance: NA
d_gene: TRBD1
CDR3aa: CASGTGQGGIYEQYF
CDR3nt: TGTGCTAGTGGTACCGGACAGGGTGGGATTTACGAGCAGTACTTC

j_gene: TRBJ2-5
v_gene: TRBV7-9
abundance: NA
d_gene: TRBD1
CDR3aa: CASSLSTGLLETQYF
CDR3nt: TGTGCCAGCAGCCTTTCGACAGGGCTATTGGAGACCCAGTACTTC

j_gene: TRBJ2-7
v_gene: TRBV5-1
abundance: NA
d_gene: TRBD2
CDR3aa: CASSLSRRGGIYEQYF
CDR3nt: TGCGCCAGCAGCTTGTCAAGGCGGGGGGGCATTTACGAGCAGTACTTC

j_gene: TRBJ2-1
v_gene: TRBV7-3
abundance: NA
d_gene: NA
CDR3aa: CASSLTRSEQFF
CDR3nt: TGTGCCAGCAGCTTAACCCGGAGTGAGCAGTTCTTC

j_gene: TRBJ1-1
v_gene: TRBV7-3
abundance: few
d_gene: TRBD1
CDR3aa: CASSLIRQGRTEAFF
CDR3nt: TGTGCCAGCAGCCTAATACGACAGGGGAGGACTGAAGCTTTCTTT

j_gene: TRBJ1-1
v_gene: TRBV5-1
abundance: few
d_gene: TRBD1
CDR3aa: CASSFNLQGAEAFF
CDR3nt: TGCGCCAGCAGCTTTAATCTACAGGGGGCTGAAGCTTTCTTT

j_gene: TRBJ1-1
v_gene: TRBV30
abundance: NA
d_gene: TRBD1
CDR3aa: CAWSVLLTGSTEAFF
CDR3nt: TGTGCCTGGAGTGTTCTCCTGACAGGGAGCACTGAAGCTTTCTTT

j_gene: TRBJ2-2
v_gene: TRBV30
abundance: NA
d_gene: NA
CDR3aa: CAWDPSGGTGELFF
CDR3nt: TGTGCCTGGGACCCGTCCGGGGGTACCGGGGAGCTGTTTTTT

j_gene: TRBJ1-2
v_gene: TRBV5-4
abundance: NA
d_gene: NA
CDR3aa: CASSLGGGAPNGYTF
CDR3nt: TGTGCCAGCAGCTTGGGTGGGGGGGCGCCGAATGGCTACACCTTC

j_gene: TRBJ1-1
v_gene: TRBV7-2
abundance: NA
d_gene: TRBD1
CDR3aa: CASSSQPGTGTEAFF
CDR3nt: TGTGCCAGCAGCTCCCAACCCGGGACAGGGACTGAAGCTTTCTTT

j_gene: TRBJ2-1
v_gene: TRBV4-3
abundance: few
d_gene: NA
CDR3aa: CASSQVDSGVNEQFF
CDR3nt: TGCGCCAGCAGCCAAGTGGACTCCGGTGTCAATGAGCAGTTCTTC

j_gene: TRBJ1-1
v_gene: TRBV5-1
abundance: NA
d_gene: NA
CDR3aa: CASSSLVSRDTEAFF
CDR3nt: TGCGCCAGCAGTTCTCTGGTCTCCCGGGACACTGAAGCTTTCTTT

j_gene: TRBJ2-1
v_gene: TRBV5-4
abundance: few
d_gene: NA
CDR3aa: CASSPPQADEQFF
CDR3nt: TGTGCCAGCAGCCCCCCTCAGGCCGATGAGCAGTTCTTC